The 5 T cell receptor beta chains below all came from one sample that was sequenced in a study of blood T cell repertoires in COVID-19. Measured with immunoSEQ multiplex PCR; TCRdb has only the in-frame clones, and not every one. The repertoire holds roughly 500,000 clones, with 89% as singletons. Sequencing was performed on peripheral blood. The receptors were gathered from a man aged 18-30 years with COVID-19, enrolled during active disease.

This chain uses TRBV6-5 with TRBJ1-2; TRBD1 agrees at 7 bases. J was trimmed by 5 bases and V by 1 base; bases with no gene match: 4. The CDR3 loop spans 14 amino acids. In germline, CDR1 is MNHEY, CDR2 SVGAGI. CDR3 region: CASSYLDRQYGYTF. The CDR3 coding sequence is TGTGCCAGCAGTTACTTGGACAGGCAATATGGCTACACCTTC.

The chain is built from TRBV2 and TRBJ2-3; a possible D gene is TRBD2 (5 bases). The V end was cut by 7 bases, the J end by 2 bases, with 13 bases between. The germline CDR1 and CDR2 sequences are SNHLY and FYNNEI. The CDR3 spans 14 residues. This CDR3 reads CASIGSETTDTQYF. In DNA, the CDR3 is TGTGCCAGCATAGGTAGCGAAACCACAGATACGCAGTATTTT.

CDR3 region: CASSMGTGSYEQYF. As DNA, the CDR3 is TGTGCCAGTAGTATGGGGACAGGGAGCTACGAGCAGTACTTC. J is TRBJ2-7 and V is TRBV19; 9 bases line up with TRBD1. Germline CDR1 LNHDA, CDR2 SQIVND (reference sequence). This CDR3 comprises 14 residues. Trimming removed 3 bases from V and 3 bases from J; junction bases left unmatched: 3.

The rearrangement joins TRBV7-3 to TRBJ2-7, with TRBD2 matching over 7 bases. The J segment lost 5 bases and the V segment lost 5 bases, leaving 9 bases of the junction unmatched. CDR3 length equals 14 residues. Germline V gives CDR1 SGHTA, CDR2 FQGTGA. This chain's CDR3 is CASSASAGDNEQYF. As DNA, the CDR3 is TGTGCCAGCAGCGCCAGCGCGGGAGATAACGAGCAGTACTTC.

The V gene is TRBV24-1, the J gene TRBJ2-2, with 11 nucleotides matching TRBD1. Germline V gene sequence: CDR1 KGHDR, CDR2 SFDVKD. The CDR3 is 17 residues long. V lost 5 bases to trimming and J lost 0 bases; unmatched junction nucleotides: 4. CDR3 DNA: TGTGCCACCAGTGTCCCGGGACAGGGGGCGAACACCGGGGAGCTGTTTTTT. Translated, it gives CATSVPGQGANTGELFF.